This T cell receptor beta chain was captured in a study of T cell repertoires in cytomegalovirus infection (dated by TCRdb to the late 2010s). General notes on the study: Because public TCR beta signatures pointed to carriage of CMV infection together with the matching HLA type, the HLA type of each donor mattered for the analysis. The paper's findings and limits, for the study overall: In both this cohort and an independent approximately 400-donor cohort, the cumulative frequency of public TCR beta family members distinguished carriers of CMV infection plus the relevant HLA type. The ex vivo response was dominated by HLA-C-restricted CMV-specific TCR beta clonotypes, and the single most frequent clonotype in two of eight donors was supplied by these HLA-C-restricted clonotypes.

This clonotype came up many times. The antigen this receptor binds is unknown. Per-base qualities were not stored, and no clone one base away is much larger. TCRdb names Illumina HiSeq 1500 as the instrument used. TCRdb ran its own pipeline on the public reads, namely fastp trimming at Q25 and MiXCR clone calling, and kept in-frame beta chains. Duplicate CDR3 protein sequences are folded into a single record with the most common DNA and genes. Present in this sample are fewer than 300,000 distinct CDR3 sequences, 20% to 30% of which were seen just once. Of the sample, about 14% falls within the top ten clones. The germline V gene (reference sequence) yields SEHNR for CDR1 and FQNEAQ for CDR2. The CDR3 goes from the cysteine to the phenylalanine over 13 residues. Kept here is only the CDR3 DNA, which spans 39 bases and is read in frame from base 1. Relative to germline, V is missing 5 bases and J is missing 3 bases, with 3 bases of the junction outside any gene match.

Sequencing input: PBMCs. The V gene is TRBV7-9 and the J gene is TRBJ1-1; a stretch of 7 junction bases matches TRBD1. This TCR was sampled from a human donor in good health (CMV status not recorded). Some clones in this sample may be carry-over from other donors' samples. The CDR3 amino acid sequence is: CASSPQGYTEAFF. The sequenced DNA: TGTGCCAGCAGCCCACAGGGGTACACTGAAGCTTTCTTT.